The 12 T cell receptor beta chains reported below all come from one sample, sequenced in a study of Graves' ophthalmopathy and Graves' hyperthyroidism. RNA transcripts were the template, and TCR beta CDR3 regions were amplified from them. First-round RT-PCR used HTBI primers; second-round multiplex PCR followed. TCRdb passed the multiplex PCR reads through MiXCR, listing each CDR3 protein once. The sample lists around 1,000,000 distinct CDR3 sequences, 36% occurring once. Material: peripheral blood or thyroid tissue (not recorded which). The receptors stem from an adult man with Graves' hyperthyroidism.

The chain recombines TRBV4-3 with TRBJ1-6; D not resolved. The CDR3 covers 14 residues. Germline V CDR1 and CDR2: LGHNA, YSLEER. Trimming stripped 1 base from V and 14 bases from J, with 15 bases between. The CDR3 region has the DNA TGCGCCAGCAGCCAAGTCCGCGGCGCTGATACCCTCCACTTT. Translated, it gives CASSQVRGADTLHF.

Only one count was recorded for this clonotype. Possible read error: a much larger clone is one base away. The chain is built from TRBV10-3 and TRBJ1-3; D call uncertain. Looked up from germline, CDR1 is ENHRY and CDR2 is SYGVKD. The CDR3 sequence is 16 residues long. V was shortened by 3 bases and J by 4 bases, with 16 bases between the two germline ends. DNA of the CDR3: TGTGCCATCAGTGATTATAGGCTGCGGATGGGAAACACCATATATTTT. It specifies CAISDYRLRMGNTIYF.

About this clonotype itself: The CDR3 ends on some other residue instead of the conserved phenylalanine or tryptophan, so this is likely a read error. No DNA is shown, since the ends of the CDR3 on it are uncertain; the CDR3 is the one TCRdb lists. The chain has TRBV7-2 and TRBJ2-7; the table gives TRBD2 as D, unverified against the DNA. Germline V gene data show CDR1 as SGHTA and CDR2 as FQGNSA. The CDR3 spans 10 amino acids, including both terminal residues. CDR3 protein: CASSSRAGSL.

This clonotype was counted a few times. The junction and the germline gene differ at one end; a read error may be behind it. V gene TRBV10-2 combines with J gene TRBJ2-7; D possibly uses TRBD1 or TRBD2 (5 bases each). There are 15 residues in the CDR3. Germline V gene sequence: CDR1 WSHSY, CDR2 SAAADI. In DNA, the CDR3 is TGTGCCAGCAGCGGAGCATCGACAGCAACCTACGAGCAGTACTTC. This sequence encodes CASSGASTATYEQYF.

This clonotype was seen repeatedly, ten times or more. This chain connects TRBV20-1 to TRBJ2-7; 7 bases fit TRBD2. The CDR3 runs 15 residues. V lost 5 bases, J lost 5 bases, and 15 bases stayed unmatched. Germline-derived CDR1 and CDR2 are DFQATT and SNEGSKA (reference sequence). The CDR3 nucleotides read TGCAGTGCTCTTTCTAGCGGAGGAGGGGTGGACGAGCAGTACTTC. Translation gives CSALSSGGGVDEQYF.

In this sample, this clonotype turned up once. V usage is TRBV5-6 and J usage is TRBJ1-5; 10 bases are shared with TRBD1. CDR3 size: 16 residues. V shed 4 bases, J shed 2 bases, and the junction held 6 bases outside the gene matches. Germline lookup yields CDR1 SGHDT and CDR2 YYEEEE. CDR3 nucleotides: TGTGCCAGCAGCACAGGGACAGGGGAGGGCAATCAGCCCCAGCATTTT. It translates to CASSTGTGEGNQPQHF.

This clonotype appeared many times. The chain couples TRBV7-8 to TRBJ2-7, with D uncertain. The V end lost 1 base, the J end lost 6 bases, and 10 bases lay between the germline ends. The CDR3 sequence is 13 residues long. Germline values: CDR1 SGHVS, CDR2 FQNEAQ. The CDR3: CASSLDGRVEQYF. CDR3 nucleotide sequence: TGTGCCAGCAGCTTAGATGGTCGGGTCGAGCAGTACTTC.

The CDR3 region has the DNA TGTGCCAGCAGCAAGGATGTGGCTGGAAACACCTTC. It is translated as CASSKDVAGNTF. This sequence joins TRBV5-5 and TRBJ1-2; D call uncertain. The length of the CDR3 is 12 residues. V gave up 4 bases and J gave up 12 bases, with 16 bases separating them. From germline, CDR1 is SGHKS and CDR2 YYEKEE (reference sequence).

This sequence joins TRBV19 and TRBJ1-6, with 7 nucleotides matching TRBD1. V was clipped by 3 bases and J by 5 bases; unmatched bases: 4. The CDR3 covers 15 residues. CDR1 and CDR2 from the germline V gene are LNHDA and SQIVND (reference sequence). This chain's CDR3 is CASSIDRANNSPLHF. CDR3 bases: TGTGCCAGTAGTATTGACAGGGCAAATAATTCACCCCTCCACTTT.

Note on this clonotype: A much larger clone sits a single nucleotide away, making a read error possible. V gene TRBV7-9 combines with J gene TRBJ2-5, with D hard to call. Germline-derived CDR1 and CDR2 are SEHNR and FQNEAQ (reference sequence). The CDR3 runs 14 residues. The CDR3: CASSRKIRQEAQYF. The CDR3 bases are TGTGCCAGCAGTCGGAAGATCAGACAAGAGGCCCAGTACTTC.

This chain uses TRBV6-5 with TRBJ2-5, with 8 bases aligning to TRBD2. The ends lost 2 bases at V and 9 bases at J; junction bases unmatched: 8. The CDR3 extends over 14 amino acids. CDR1 and CDR2 (germline): MNHEY, SVGAGI. CDR3 amino acids: CASSYGGGSGAQYF. CDR3 nucleotide sequence: TGTGCCAGCAGTTACGGCGGGGGGAGTGGGGCCCAGTACTTC.

The V and J genes are TRBV24-1 and TRBJ2-1; no definite D call. Germline V CDR1 and CDR2: KGHDR, SFDVKD. The CDR3 has 14 amino acids. Between the trimmed V and J ends, which lost 5 bases and 0 bases, there was a span of 7 bases. This CDR3 is CATSGEVSYNEQFF. The DNA for the CDR3 is TGTGCCACCAGTGGTGAGGTCTCCTACAATGAGCAGTTCTTC.